What follows are 13 T cell receptor beta chains derived from one specimen sequenced in a study of blood T cells in healthy people across ages. Using a J-beta primer mix together with a sample-barcoded 5' primer, a second PCR was run for roughly 6 to 12 cycles. TCRdb fed the 5' RACE reads into MiXCR, producing one record per CDR3 protein. The data hold 350,000 to 450,000 distinct CDR3 sequences, with about half observed a single time. Sequenced input: blood. The receptors originated from a man between 60 and 70 years old in good health.

In DNA form, the CDR3 reads TGTGCCAGCAGTTTCCTGGGGGGACTCCGCTACAATGAGCAGTACTTC. This sequence encodes CASSFLGGLRYNEQYF. This rearrangement joins TRBV27 to TRBJ2-7; D may be TRBD2 (6 bases). The CDR3 totals 16 residues. V was clipped by 3 bases and J by 7 bases, with 22 bases between them. Germline CDR1 reads MNHEY; CDR2 reads SMNVEV (reference sequence).

A note on this clonotype: An end of the junction differs from the germline gene, which may be a read error. The chain is built from TRBV7-7 and TRBJ2-5; the D is unclear. This CDR3 comprises 14 residues. Germline CDR1 SSHAT, CDR2 FNYEAQ (reference sequence). DNA of the CDR3: TGTGCTAGCAGCCCCGGGCAGGTTATAGAGACCCAGTACTTC. Protein product: CASSPGQVIETQYF.

This clonotype was seen ten or more times. Just one base apart from a much larger clone, this may be a read error. The chain is built from TRBV29-1 and TRBJ1-1; D gene unclear. The CDR3 has 12 residues. CDR1 is SQVTM and CDR2 is ANQGSEA in the germline V gene. V was cut by 6 bases and J by 1 base, with 9 bases left in between. Here the CDR3 DNA reads TGCAGCGTAGCCGACGGGAACACTGAAGCTTTCTTT. Translated: CSVADGNTEAFF.

The chain recombines TRBV29-1 with TRBJ1-2, with TRBD1 as a possible D gene (6 bases). Trimming removed 8 bases from V and 3 bases from J, with 13 bases in between. This CDR3 has 12 residues. Per the germline V gene, CDR1 is SQVTM and CDR2 is ANQGSEA. CDR3 coding DNA: TGCAGCCTAGGGGGGGGGGACTATGGCTACACCTTC. The encoded protein is CSLGGGDYGYTF. Together with reference TRBV29-1 and TRBJ1-2, the CDR3 gives the full variable domain: SAVISQKPSRDICQRGTSLTIQCQVDSQVTMMFWYRQQPGQSLTLIATANQGSEATYESGFVIDKFPISRPNLTFSTLTVSNMSPEDSSIYLCSLGGGDYGYTFGSGTRLTVV.

The sample holds a few counts of this clonotype. The chain employs TRBV3-1 and TRBJ2-6; no clear D gene. Germline loops: CDR1 LGHDT, CDR2 YNNKEL (reference sequence). The V end lost 2 bases, the J end lost 0 bases, and 17 bases lay between the germline ends. This CDR3 has 19 amino acids. The DNA of the CDR3 is TGTGCCAGCAGCCAAAGAAGACGAAGTGGGCCCTCTGGGGCCAACGTCCTGACTTTC. It translates to CASSQRRRSGPSGANVLTF.

The rearrangement uses TRBV7-2 and TRBJ2-2; perhaps D is TRBD1 or TRBD2 (5 bases each). The CDR3 sequence is 15 residues long. Germline V lookup: CDR1 SGHTA, CDR2 FQGNSA. Trimming left V 5 bases short and J 2 bases short, with 12 bases between. For the CDR3, the DNA is TGTGCCAGCAGCACCTACCGGGACAACACCGGGGAGCTGTTTTTT. Its translation: CASSTYRDNTGELFF.

This chain uses TRBV7-2 with TRBJ1-4; 9 positions agree with TRBD1. The germline CDR1 and CDR2 sequences are SGHTA and FQGNSA. The CDR3 is 16 residues long. With V trimmed by 5 bases and J by 7 bases, 11 bases remained unmatched. The CDR3 nucleotides read TGTGCCAGCAGCCCAGATGGACAGGGGACGGGTGAAAAACTGTTTTTT. It is translated as CASSPDGQGTGEKLFF.

This chain links TRBV9 with TRBJ2-7, with 7 bases fitting TRBD1. The trim removed 0 bases at V and 5 bases at J, leaving 5 bases unmatched. Germline values: CDR1 SGDLS, CDR2 YYNGEE. This CDR3 comprises 14 residues. CDR3 DNA sequence: TGTGCCAGCAGCGTAGGACAGGGTATCCACGAGCAGTACTTC. It encodes CASSVGQGIHEQYF.

The table lists this clonotype with a few counts. CDR3 loop: CASSVTQGKVNQPQHF. CDR3 in DNA: TGTGCCAGCAGCGTAACCCAGGGGAAGGTCAATCAGCCCCAGCATTTT. The rearrangement uses TRBV7-2 and TRBJ1-5; tentatively, D is TRBD1 (6 bases). Germline values: CDR1 SGHTA, CDR2 FQGNSA. Trimming removed 5 bases at V and 3 bases at J, with 17 bases between. The CDR3 covers 16 residues.

The chain joins TRBV20-1 to TRBJ2-1, with D perhaps assigned TRBD1 or TRBD2 (6 bases each). This CDR3 is 16 amino acids long. The V end was cut by 1 base, the J end by 8 bases, with 21 bases between. Germline loops: CDR1 DFQATT, CDR2 SNEGSKA (reference sequence). CDR3 protein: CSARATSFWGHDEQFF. The CDR3 nucleotides read TGCAGTGCTAGAGCCACTAGCTTTTGGGGGCACGATGAGCAGTTCTTC.

This clonotype has only a few counts. The chain combines TRBV18 with TRBJ2-3; no clear D gene. This CDR3 region has 13 residues. V was shortened by 3 bases and J by 3 bases, with 7 bases between the two germline ends. Germline CDR1 is KGHSH and CDR2 is LQKENI. The CDR3 loop is CASSPVQTDTQYF. CDR3 DNA sequence: TGTGCCAGCTCACCCGTGCAAACAGATACGCAGTATTTT.

The chain couples TRBV18 to TRBJ1-1; perhaps TRBD1 as D (6 bases). Germline CDR1 reads KGHSH; CDR2 reads LQKENI. This CDR3 spans 17 amino acids. Between the trimmed V and J ends, which lost 2 bases and 1 base, there was a span of 17 bases. The chain's CDR3 is CASSPMPRTAGNTEAFF. In nucleotides, the CDR3 is TGTGCCAGCTCACCAATGCCTCGGACAGCAGGGAACACTGAAGCTTTCTTT. Variable domain in full (rest from reference TRBV18 and TRBJ1-1): NAGVMQNPRHLVRRRGQEARLRCSPMKGHSHVYWYRQLPEEGLKFMVYLQKENIIDESGMPKERFSAEFPKEGPSILRIQQVVRGDSAAYFCASSPMPRTAGNTEAFFGQGTRLTVV.

V gene TRBV28 combines with J gene TRBJ2-5; 12 bases are a match to TRBD2. V gave up 7 bases and J gave up 11 bases; unmatched junction bases: 23. CDR1 and CDR2 (germline): MDHEN, SYDVKM. The CDR3 spans 18 residues. The CDR3 coding sequence is TGTGCCAGCACCCTACTGACTAGCGGGAGTGGGAGGGACAATGAGCAGTACTTC. This sequence encodes CASTLLTSGSGRDNEQYF.